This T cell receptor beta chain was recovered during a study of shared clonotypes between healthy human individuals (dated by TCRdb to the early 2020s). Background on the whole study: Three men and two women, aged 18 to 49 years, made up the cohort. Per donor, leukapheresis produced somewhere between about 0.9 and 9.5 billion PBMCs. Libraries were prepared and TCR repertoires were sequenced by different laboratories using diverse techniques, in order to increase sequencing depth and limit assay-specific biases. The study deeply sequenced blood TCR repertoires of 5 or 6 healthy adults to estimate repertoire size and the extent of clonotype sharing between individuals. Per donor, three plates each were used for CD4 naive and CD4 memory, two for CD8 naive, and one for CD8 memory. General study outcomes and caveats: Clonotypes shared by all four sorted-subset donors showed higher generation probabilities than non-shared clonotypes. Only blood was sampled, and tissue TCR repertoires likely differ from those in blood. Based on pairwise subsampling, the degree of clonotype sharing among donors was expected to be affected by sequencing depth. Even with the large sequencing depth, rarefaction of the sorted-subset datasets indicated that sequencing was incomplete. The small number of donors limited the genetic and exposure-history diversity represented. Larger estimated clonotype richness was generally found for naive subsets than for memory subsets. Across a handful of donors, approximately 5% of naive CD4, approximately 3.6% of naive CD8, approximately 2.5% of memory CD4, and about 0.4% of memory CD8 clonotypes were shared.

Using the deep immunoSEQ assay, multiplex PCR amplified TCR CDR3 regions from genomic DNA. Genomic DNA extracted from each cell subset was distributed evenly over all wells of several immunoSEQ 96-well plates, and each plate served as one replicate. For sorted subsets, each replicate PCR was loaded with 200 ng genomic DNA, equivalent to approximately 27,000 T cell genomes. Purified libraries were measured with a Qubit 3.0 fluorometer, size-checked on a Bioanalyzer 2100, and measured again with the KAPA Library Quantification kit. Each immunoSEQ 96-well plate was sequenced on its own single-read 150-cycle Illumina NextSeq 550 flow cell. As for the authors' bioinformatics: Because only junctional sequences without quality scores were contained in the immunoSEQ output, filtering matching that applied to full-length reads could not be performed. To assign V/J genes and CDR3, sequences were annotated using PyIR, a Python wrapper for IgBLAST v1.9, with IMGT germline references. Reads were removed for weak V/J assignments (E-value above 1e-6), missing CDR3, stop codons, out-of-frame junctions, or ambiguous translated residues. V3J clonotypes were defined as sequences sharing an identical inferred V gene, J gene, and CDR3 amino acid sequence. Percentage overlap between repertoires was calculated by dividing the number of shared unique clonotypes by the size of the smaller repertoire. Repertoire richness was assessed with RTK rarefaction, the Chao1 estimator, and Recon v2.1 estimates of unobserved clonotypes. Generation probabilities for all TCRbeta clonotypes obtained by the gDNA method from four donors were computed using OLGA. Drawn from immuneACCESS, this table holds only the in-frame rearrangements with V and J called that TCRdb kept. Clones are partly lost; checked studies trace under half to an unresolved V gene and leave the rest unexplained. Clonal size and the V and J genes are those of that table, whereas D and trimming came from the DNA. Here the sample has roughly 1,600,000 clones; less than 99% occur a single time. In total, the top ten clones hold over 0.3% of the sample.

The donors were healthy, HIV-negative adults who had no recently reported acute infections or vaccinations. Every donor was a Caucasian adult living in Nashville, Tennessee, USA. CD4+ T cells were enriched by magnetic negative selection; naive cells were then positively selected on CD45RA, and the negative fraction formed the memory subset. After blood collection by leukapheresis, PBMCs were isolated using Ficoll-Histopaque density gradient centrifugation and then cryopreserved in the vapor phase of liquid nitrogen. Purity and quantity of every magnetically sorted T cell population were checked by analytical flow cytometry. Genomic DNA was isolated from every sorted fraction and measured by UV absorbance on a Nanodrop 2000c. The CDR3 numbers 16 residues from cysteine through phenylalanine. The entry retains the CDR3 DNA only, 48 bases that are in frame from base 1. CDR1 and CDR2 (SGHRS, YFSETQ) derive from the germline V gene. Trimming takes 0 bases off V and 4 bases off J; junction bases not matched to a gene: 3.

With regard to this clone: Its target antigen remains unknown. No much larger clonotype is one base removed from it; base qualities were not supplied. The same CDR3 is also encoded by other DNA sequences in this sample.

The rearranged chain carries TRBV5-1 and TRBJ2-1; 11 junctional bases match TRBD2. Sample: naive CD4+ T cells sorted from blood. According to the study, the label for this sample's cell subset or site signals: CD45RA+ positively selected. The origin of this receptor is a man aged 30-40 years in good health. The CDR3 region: CASSLVLAGGYNEQFF. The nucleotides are TGCGCCAGCAGCTTGGTTTTAGCGGGAGGGTACAATGAGCAGTTCTTC. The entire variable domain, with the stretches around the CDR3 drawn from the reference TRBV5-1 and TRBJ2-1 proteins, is KAGVTQTPRYLIKTRGQQVTLSCSPISGHRSVSWYQQTPGQGLQFLFEYFSETQRNKGNFPGRFSGRQFSNSRSEMNVSTLELGDSALYLCASSLVLAGGYNEQFFGPGTRLTVL.